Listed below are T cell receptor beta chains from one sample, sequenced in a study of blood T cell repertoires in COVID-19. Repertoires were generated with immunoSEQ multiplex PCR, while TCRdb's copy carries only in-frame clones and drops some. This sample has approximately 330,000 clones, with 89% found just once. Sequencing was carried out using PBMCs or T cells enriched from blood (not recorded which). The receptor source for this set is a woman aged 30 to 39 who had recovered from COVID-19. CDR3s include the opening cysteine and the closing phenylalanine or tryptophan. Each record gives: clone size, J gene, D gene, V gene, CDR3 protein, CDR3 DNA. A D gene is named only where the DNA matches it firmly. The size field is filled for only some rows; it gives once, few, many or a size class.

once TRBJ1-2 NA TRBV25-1 CASSATRVGYTF TGTGCCAGCAGTGCCACCAGGGTAGGCTACACCTTC
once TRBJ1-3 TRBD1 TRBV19 CASSKDQQGAVGNTIYF TGTGCCAGTAGTAAAGACCAACAGGGGGCGGTCGGAAACACCATATATTTT
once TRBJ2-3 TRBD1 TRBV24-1 CATSDQREDRGTGNTQYF TGTGCCACCAGTGACCAGCGGGAAGACAGGGGGACTGGAAATACGCAGTATTTT
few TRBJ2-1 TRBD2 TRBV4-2 CASSPRVKASGILGNEQFF TGTGCCAGCAGCCCCCGGGTTAAGGCTAGCGGGATTCTAGGTAATGAGCAGTTCTTC
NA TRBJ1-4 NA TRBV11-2 CASSSPAEGQDEKLFF TGTGCCAGCAGCTCCCCCGCGGAGGGTCAAGATGAAAAACTGTTTTTT
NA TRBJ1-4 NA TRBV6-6 CASSNRVGEKLFF TGTGCCAGCAGTAACAGGGTTGGAGAAAAACTGTTTTTT
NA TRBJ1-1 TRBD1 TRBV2 CASSEQGAQTEAFF TGTGCCAGCAGTGAACAGGGGGCGCAAACTGAAGCTTTCTTT
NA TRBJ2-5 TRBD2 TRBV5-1 CASSRGLAGIQETQYF TGCGCCAGCAGCAGGGGACTAGCGGGAATACAAGAGACCCAGTACTTC
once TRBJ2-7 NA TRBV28 CASIKPGHTYEQYF TGTGCCAGCATAAAACCGGGACACACCTACGAGCAGTACTTC
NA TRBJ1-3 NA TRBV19 CASSIVFSGSGNTIYF TGTGCCAGTAGTATAGTGTTTTCGGGCTCTGGAAACACCATATATTTT
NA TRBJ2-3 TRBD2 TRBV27 CASSSLRLAGGSYDRDTQYF TGTGCCAGCAGTTCCCTTCGACTAGCGGGAGGCTCCTATGATCGAGATACGCAGTATTTT
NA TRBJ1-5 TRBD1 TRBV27 CASCLVGGAGNQPQHF TGTGCCAGCTGCTTGGTAGGGGGCGCCGGCAATCAGCCCCAGCATTTT
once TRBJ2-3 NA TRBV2 CATTRDTDTDTQYF TGTGCCACCACTAGAGACACTGACACAGATACGCAGTATTTT
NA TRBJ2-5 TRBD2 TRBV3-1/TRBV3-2 CASSQVPGGRASETQYF TGTGCCAGCAGCCAAGTACCCGGCGGGAGGGCCTCGGAGACCCAGTACTTC
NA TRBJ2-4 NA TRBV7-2 CASSPDNGASIQYF TGTGCCAGCAGCCCTGACAATGGGGCGAGCATTCAGTACTTC
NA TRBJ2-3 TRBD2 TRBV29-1 CSGQTSGHADTQYF TGCAGCGGCCAGACTAGCGGGCACGCAGATACGCAGTATTTT
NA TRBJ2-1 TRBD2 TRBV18 CASSLGGSGLNNEQFF TGTGCCAGCTCCCTCGGAGGTAGCGGGTTGAACAATGAGCAGTTCTTC
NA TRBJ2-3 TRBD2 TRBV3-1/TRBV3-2 CASNPRGAGGLTDTQYF TGTGCCAGCAACCCCCGGGGCGCGGGAGGACTCACAGATACGCAGTATTTT
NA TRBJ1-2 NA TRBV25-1 CASSSTGSSGYTF TGTGCCAGCAGCTCCACAGGTTCCTCCGGCTACACCTTC
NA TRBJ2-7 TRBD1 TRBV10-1 CASSESKGQPYEQYF TGCGCCAGCAGTGAGTCGAAGGGACAGCCCTACGAGCAGTACTTC
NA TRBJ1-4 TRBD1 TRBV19 CASTTGTAFNEKLFF TGTGCCAGTACCACCGGGACAGCTTTTAATGAAAAACTGTTTTTT
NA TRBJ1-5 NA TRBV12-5 CASGLVLMQGSHQPQHF TGTGCTAGTGGTTTGGTACTTATGCAGGGCTCTCATCAGCCCCAGCATTTT
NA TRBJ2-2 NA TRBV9 CASSVAGEGTGELFF TGTGCCAGCAGCGTAGCGGGAGAGGGCACCGGGGAGCTGTTTTTT
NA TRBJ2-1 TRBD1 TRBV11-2 CASSLAPPDRPYNEQFF TGTGCCAGCAGCTTAGCCCCACCGGACAGGCCCTACAATGAGCAGTTCTTC
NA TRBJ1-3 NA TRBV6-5 CASRRGSGNTIYF TGTGCCAGCAGGAGGGGGTCTGGAAACACCATATATTTT
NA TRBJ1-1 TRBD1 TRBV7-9 CASSSLGQGTGTEAFF TGTGCCAGCAGCTCACTAGGACAGGGTACGGGCACTGAAGCTTTCTTT
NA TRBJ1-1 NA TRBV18 CASSPRDDQGTTEAFF TGTGCCAGCTCACCGAGAGACGATCAGGGAACCACTGAAGCTTTCTTT
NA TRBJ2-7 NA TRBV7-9 CASRQDSSYEQYF TGTGCCAGCCGCCAAGATAGCTCCTACGAGCAGTACTTC
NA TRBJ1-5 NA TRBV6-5 CASSVSREYQPQHF TGTGCCAGCAGCGTCAGCCGGGAATATCAGCCCCAGCATTTT